The clone carrying this T cell receptor (beta chain) was counted at least ten times. This beta chain came through as a stray read in a library set up for alpha chains, and its size says little. This entry is derived from a study of spatial heterogeneity in lung cancer. In the study overall: Compared with alpha-chain sequences, beta-chain sequences were consistently detected in greater numbers.

CDR1 SGHTA and CDR2 FQGNSA come from the germline V gene. V shed 5 bases and J 2 bases; nucleotides not matched to a gene: 16. This CDR3 contains 19 residues. Time point meaning: sample taken at primary tumor resection. Donation came from roughly 72 patients with untreated early-stage non-small cell lung cancer. Sequencing was performed on whole RNA extracted from tumor and nontumor lung tissue, or from frozen PBMC, and the material was left unsorted. In the library, each TCR cDNA molecule bore its own unique molecular identifier. TCRdb re-analysed the 5' RACE reads in MiXCR, keeping a single row per CDR3 protein. The repertoire consists of some 16,000 distinct CDR3 sequences, with about 3.9% occurring once and the leading ten covering approximately 10%.

Material: normal lung tissue next to the tumor, obtained at surgery. The receptor was isolated from a male donor with early-stage non-small cell lung cancer. V is TRBV7-2 and J is TRBJ2-3, with TRBD2 identical over 10 bases. CDR3 residues: CASSPGKRIAGGITDTQYF. The CDR3 DNA sequence: TGTGCCAGCAGCCCCGGAAAGAGAATAGCGGGAGGAATCACAGATACGCAGTATTTT. The variable domain in full, with the rest retrieved from reference TRBV7-2 and TRBJ2-3, is GAGVSQSPSNKVTEKGKDVELRCDPISGHTALYWYRQSLGQGLEFLIYFQGNSAPDKSGLPSDRFSAERTGGSVSTLTIQRTQQEDSAVYLCASSPGKRIAGGITDTQYFGPGTRLTVL.